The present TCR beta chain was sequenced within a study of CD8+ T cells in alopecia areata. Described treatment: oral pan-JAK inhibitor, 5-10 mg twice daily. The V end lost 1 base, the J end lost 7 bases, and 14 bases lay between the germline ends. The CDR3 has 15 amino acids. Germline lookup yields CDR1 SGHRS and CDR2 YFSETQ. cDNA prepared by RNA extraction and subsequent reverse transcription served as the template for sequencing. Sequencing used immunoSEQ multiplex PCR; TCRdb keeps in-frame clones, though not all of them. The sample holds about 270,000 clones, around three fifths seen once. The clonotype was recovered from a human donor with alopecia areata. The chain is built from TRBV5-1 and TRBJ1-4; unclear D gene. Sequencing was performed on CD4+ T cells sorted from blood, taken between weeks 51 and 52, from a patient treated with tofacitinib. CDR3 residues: CASSLNALAGEKLFF. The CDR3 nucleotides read TGCGCCAGCAGCTTGAATGCGTTGGCGGGTGAAAAACTGTTTTTT.